This entry lists 2 T cell receptor beta chains sequenced from one sample in a study of control samples from healthy donors and cancer patients. Using immunoSEQ multiplex PCR, the repertoire was profiled, and TCRdb retains in-frame clones only, with some absent. This table has about 140,000 clones, approximately 94% appearing once. Sequencing input: blood. These receptors were obtained from a middle-aged man in good health.

The chain couples TRBV15 to TRBJ1-1; D gene ambiguous. The CDR3 has 12 residues. Per the germline V gene, CDR1 is LNHNV and CDR2 is YYDKDF (reference sequence). With 1 base removed from V and 11 bases from J, the gap between germline ends came to 11 bases. The CDR3 is CATSRGQRGAFF. The CDR3 DNA sequence: TGTGCCACCAGCAGAGGCCAGCGGGGTGCTTTCTTT.

The chain uses TRBV27 and TRBJ2-2; 7 bases align to TRBD1. This CDR3 has 14 residues. With V trimmed by 7 bases and J by 7 bases, 9 bases remained unmatched. Per germline, CDR1 MNHEY and CDR2 SMNVEV (reference sequence). The CDR3 protein is CASNENRGIGELFF. The CDR3 coding sequence is TGTGCCAGCAACGAAAACAGGGGAATCGGGGAGCTGTTTTTT.